The 29 T cell receptor beta chains given below trace back to one sample, sequenced in a study of lymphopenia after photon versus proton radiotherapy. Method: immunoSEQ multiplex PCR; TCRdb's copy keeps in-frame clones and lacks some. The sample holds approximately 22,000 clones; around 84% are singletons and the top ten take around a sixth. Sequencing used peripheral blood, obtained from a patient treated with photon-based radiotherapy. Receptor source: a man aged 55 to 70 with pancreatic cancer.

The CDR3 DNA reads TGCGCCAGCAGCCAAGAGACACAGGGGTACGCGACCCAGTACTTC. Amino acids: CASSQETQGYATQYF. This sequence joins TRBV4-3 and TRBJ2-5; TRBD1 aligns across 7 bases. After removal of 0 bases from V and 7 bases from J, the junction contained 8 bases not matched to a gene. Germline V gene sequence: CDR1 LGHNA, CDR2 YSLEER. The CDR3 runs 15 residues.

The V gene is TRBV5-1, the J gene TRBJ1-2, with 10 bases aligning to TRBD1. CDR1 and CDR2 (germline): SGHRS, YFSETQ. The V gene end was trimmed by 4 bases and the J gene end by 5 bases; junction bases not matched to a gene: 2. The CDR3 consists of 13 residues. Here the CDR3 reads CASSPGQGYGYTF. In DNA form, the CDR3 reads TGCGCCAGCAGCCCGGGACAGGGGTATGGCTACACCTTC.

The chain couples TRBV18 to TRBJ2-7, with 8 bases lining up with TRBD1. Germline CDR1 is KGHSH and CDR2 is LQKENI. The CDR3 is 15 amino acids. J was trimmed by 1 base and V by 2 bases; bases with no gene match: 4. Here the CDR3 DNA reads TGTGCCAGCTCACCAGGACAGGGCCCATCCTACGAGCAGTACTTC. Translation gives CASSPGQGPSYEQYF.

CDR3 residues: CASSQVWTGDYEQYF. The CDR3 region has the DNA TGCGCCAGCAGCCAAGTTTGGACAGGGGACTACGAGCAGTACTTC. The chain is built from TRBV4-1 and TRBJ2-7; 9 positions agree with TRBD1. V shed 1 base and J 3 bases; nucleotides not matched to a gene: 4. This CDR3 has 15 amino acids. Germline V gene lookup returns CDR1 MGHRA and CDR2 YSYEKL.

This chain links TRBV5-1 with TRBJ1-6, with D perhaps TRBD1 (6 bases). Trimming took 4 bases from V and 2 from J, leaving 16 bases between them. Germline V CDR1 and CDR2: SGHRS, YFSETQ. CDR3 length equals 17 residues. CDR3 sequence reads: CASSETGLGAYNSPLHF. The CDR3 coding sequence is TGCGCCAGCAGCGAAACAGGGCTCGGGGCCTATAATTCACCCCTCCACTTT.

This chain joins TRBV7-2 and TRBJ2-4, with D possibly called TRBD1 or TRBD2 (5 bases each). In germline, CDR1 is SGHTA, CDR2 FQGNSA. The CDR3 runs 16 residues. The ends were cut back, 4 bases at V and 7 bases at J, with 20 bases in the middle. The CDR3 nucleotides read TGTGCCAGCAGCTCAGAGGGGCGGGCGAGGGGCAACATTCAGTACTTC. It translates to CASSSEGRARGNIQYF.

CDR3 protein: CAWIHKGGETQYF. CDR3 DNA: TGTGCCTGGATTCATAAGGGCGGGGAGACCCAGTACTTC. The rearrangement joins TRBV30 to TRBJ2-5; D might be TRBD2 (5 bases). The CDR3 sequence is 13 residues long. CDR1 is GTSNPN and CDR2 is SVGIG in the germline V gene (reference sequence). Trimming left V 4 bases short and J 5 bases short, with 14 bases between.

The chain is built from TRBV29-1 and TRBJ1-4; no clear D. The length of the CDR3 is 10 residues. V gave up 4 bases and J gave up 8 bases, with 5 bases separating them. From germline, CDR1 is SQVTM and CDR2 ANQGSEA. CDR3 residues: CSVGSEKLFF. The CDR3 coding sequence is TGCAGCGTTGGAAGCGAAAAACTGTTTTTT.

The chain links TRBV9 to TRBJ1-4, with 10 bases identical to TRBD1. Germline values: CDR1 SGDLS, CDR2 YYNGEE. The trim removed 3 bases at V and 4 bases at J, leaving 6 bases unmatched. The CDR3 is 16 amino acids. CDR3 sequence reads: CASSDGTGDINEKLFF. The CDR3 coding sequence is TGTGCCAGCAGCGACGGGACAGGGGATATTAATGAAAAACTGTTTTTT.

The V call is TRBV18, the J call TRBJ1-1, with D tentatively TRBD1 (5 bases). CDR1 is KGHSH and CDR2 is LQKENI in the germline V gene. CDR3 length equals 14 residues. The germline V and J ends were trimmed by 6 bases and 1 base, with 12 bases remaining between them. CDR3 loop: CASSPPQENTEAFF. For the CDR3, the DNA is TGTGCCAGCTCTCCGCCACAGGAGAACACTGAAGCTTTCTTT.

Here the CDR3 reads CASSPMGLAGNTGELFF. The CDR3 nucleotides read TGTGCCAGCAGCCCCATGGGCCTAGCGGGGAACACCGGGGAGCTGTTTTTT. The genes are TRBV11-1 and TRBJ2-2; 8 bases are a match to TRBD2. V lost 5 bases and J lost 1; bases outside the gene matches: 9. Germline V gives CDR1 SGHAT, CDR2 FQDESV (reference sequence). The CDR3 covers 17 residues.

V and J are TRBV15 and TRBJ2-1; TRBD2 aligns across 9 bases. Trimming at V came to 3 bases and at J to 8 bases, leaving 8 bases not matched to a gene. Germline assignment: CDR1 LNHNV and CDR2 YYDKDF (reference sequence). The CDR3 covers 15 residues. DNA for the CDR3: TGTGCCACCAGCAGGGGCGGGGGGGCTGAGCATGAGCAGTTCTTC. Protein sequence: CATSRGGGAEHEQFF.

The V and J genes are TRBV18 and TRBJ2-3; D is unresolved. The CDR3 consists of 12 residues. Germline V gene data show CDR1 as KGHSH and CDR2 as LQKENI. Trimming took 2 bases from V and 0 from J, leaving 0 bases between them. The CDR3 coding sequence is TGTGCCAGCTCACCAAGCACAGATACGCAGTATTTT. Its protein product is CASSPSTDTQYF. Complete variable domain (other parts from reference TRBV18 and TRBJ2-3): NAGVMQNPRHLVRRRGQEARLRCSPMKGHSHVYWYRQLPEEGLKFMVYLQKENIIDESGMPKERFSAEFPKEGPSILRIQQVVRGDSAAYFCASSPSTDTQYFGPGTRLTVL.

This chain uses TRBV2 with TRBJ2-7; weak D call: TRBD2 (6 bases). The CDR3 is 15 amino acids. Germline lookup yields CDR1 SNHLY and CDR2 FYNNEI. V gave up 5 bases and J gave up 0 bases, with 14 bases separating them. Here the CDR3 reads CASSSLRGSSYEQYF. The DNA for the CDR3 is TGTGCCAGCAGTTCCCTCCGGGGGAGCTCCTACGAGCAGTACTTC.

The chain joins TRBV14 to TRBJ2-6, with D unclear. Trimming took off 2 bases at V and 5 bases at J, with 10 bases between the two ends. Germline loops: CDR1 SGHDN, CDR2 FVKESK. The CDR3 totals 15 residues. The CDR3 is CASSQYSLRANVLTF. CDR3 sequence (DNA): TGTGCCAGCAGCCAATACAGTCTCAGGGCCAACGTCCTGACTTTC. The complete variable domain, with remaining parts taken from reference TRBV14 and TRBJ2-6, reads EAGVTQFPSHSVIEKGQTVTLRCDPISGHDNLYWYRRVMGKEIKFLLHFVKESKQDESGMPNNRFLAERTGGTYSTLKVQPAELEDSGVYFCASSQYSLRANVLTFGAGSRLTVL.

This clone was seen once. The J gene is TRBJ2-3, the V gene TRBV9; 8 nucleotides align to TRBD1. This CDR3 comprises 15 residues. The junction had 8 bases not matched to a gene; V was cut back by 3 bases and J by 5 bases. Germline V gene data show CDR1 as SGDLS and CDR2 as YYNGEE. CDR3 region: CASSALTGVIDTQYF. DNA for the CDR3: TGTGCCAGCAGCGCCTTGACAGGGGTGATAGATACGCAGTATTTT.

This clone was found once. The gene calls are TRBV4-1 and TRBJ1-2; D remains ambiguous. In germline, CDR1 is MGHRA, CDR2 YSYEKL. Trimming removed 2 bases from V and 4 bases from J, with 17 bases in between. CDR3 length: 16 residues. Here the CDR3 DNA reads TGCGCCAGCAGCCAAAATACCGTGGGTCTTAGCTATGGCTACACCTTC. It encodes CASSQNTVGLSYGYTF.

The chain couples TRBV4-2 to TRBJ1-4; possible D gene TRBD1, 6 bases. Germline values: CDR1 LGHNA, CDR2 YNFKEQ. Trimming cost V 1 base and J 6 bases, with 12 bases left between them. The CDR3 spans 15 residues. The CDR3 DNA reads TGTGCCAGCAGCCAAGTTCCGGGGGGCGATGAAAAACTGTTTTTT. As protein: CASSQVPGGDEKLFF.

This chain joins TRBV2 and TRBJ1-5, with 7 bases identical to TRBD1. The CDR3 runs 13 residues. CDR1 SNHLY and CDR2 FYNNEI come from the germline V gene. V gave up 6 bases and J gave up 7 bases; unmatched junction bases: 6. The CDR3 is CASRRTGGQPQHF. As DNA, the CDR3 is TGTGCCAGCAGGAGGACAGGTGGGCAGCCCCAGCATTTT. Variable domain in full (rest from reference TRBV2 and TRBJ1-5): EPEVTQTPSHQVTQMGQEVILRCVPISNHLYFYWYRQILGQKVEFLVSFYNNEISEKSEIFDDQFSVERPDGSNFTLKIRSTKLEDSAMYFCASRRTGGQPQHFGDGTRLSIL.

This sequence joins TRBV5-5 and TRBJ1-4; no firm D call. Germline CDR1 is SGHKS and CDR2 is YYEKEE (reference sequence). V gave up 0 bases and J gave up 6 bases, with 12 bases separating them. This CDR3 region has 15 residues. CDR3 nucleotides: TGTGCCAGCAGCTTGGGTGTCGCCAGAGATGAAAAACTGTTTTTT. The encoded protein is CASSLGVARDEKLFF.

This chain joins TRBV5-1 and TRBJ1-4; D gene uncertain. Trimming pared 1 base from V and 8 bases from J, leaving 12 bases between. The CDR3 is made up of 14 amino acids. Germline lookup yields CDR1 SGHRS and CDR2 YFSETQ. CDR3 loop: CASSLYRGREKLFF. In DNA, the CDR3 is TGCGCCAGCAGCTTGTACCGGGGAAGGGAAAAACTGTTTTTT.

The chain combines TRBV5-1 with TRBJ1-2; no definite D call. The germline V gene encodes CDR1 SGHRS and CDR2 YFSETQ. V lost 3 bases, J lost 0 bases, and 0 bases lay in between. The CDR3 spans 11 residues. CDR3 bases: TGCGCCAGCAGCTCTAACTATGGCTACACCTTC. Translating gives CASSSNYGYTF.

The J gene is TRBJ2-2, the V gene TRBV7-6, with D perhaps matching TRBD1 (5 bases). The CDR3 has 14 residues. The V and J ends lost 3 bases and 2 bases respectively, with 7 bases between them. Per the germline V gene, CDR1 is SGHVS and CDR2 is FNYEAQ. DNA of the CDR3: TGTGCCAGCAGCTTGCAGGGTAACACCGGGGAGCTGTTTTTT. Its protein product is CASSLQGNTGELFF.

Remarks on this clone: At one of its ends the junction is not consistent with the germline gene, which may arise from a read error. The chain joins TRBV5-3 to TRBJ2-5, with 8 positions matching TRBD2. TRBV5-3 is filed as an ORF, its function uncertain. The CDR3 runs to 15 residues. DNA for the CDR3: TGTGCCAGCAGCTTGGTTGTAGCGGGGCAAGAGACCCAGTACTTC. Protein sequence: CASSLVVAGQETQYF.

This chain connects TRBV5-6 to TRBJ2-3, with 7 positions matching TRBD2. The CDR3 has 16 residues. The ends lost 4 bases at V and 2 bases at J; junction bases unmatched: 10. Germline V gene lookup returns CDR1 SGHDT and CDR2 YYEEEE. CDR3 in amino acids: CASSPGGLAYTDTQYF. The CDR3 DNA reads as TGTGCCAGCAGCCCGGGAGGACTCGCGTACACAGATACGCAGTATTTT.

V and J are TRBV6-6 and TRBJ1-2; TRBD1 might be the D (5 bases). The germline V gene has CDR1 MNHNY and CDR2 SVGAGI (reference sequence). V was clipped by 5 bases and J by 0 bases, with 10 bases between them. The length of the CDR3 is 14 residues. CDR3 sequence: CASSPRETNYGYTF. CDR3 sequence (DNA): TGTGCCAGCAGTCCCAGGGAAACTAACTATGGCTACACCTTC.

V usage is TRBV18 and J usage is TRBJ1-4; D is perhaps TRBD1 (6 bases). This CDR3 is 14 amino acids long. V dropped 4 bases and J dropped 6 bases, with 12 bases sitting between them. Germline V gives CDR1 KGHSH, CDR2 LQKENI. The CDR3 loop reads CASSLQGFDEKLFF. CDR3 bases: TGTGCCAGCTCACTCCAGGGGTTCGATGAAAAACTGTTTTTT.

Sample share makes this clone medium-sized (0.01 to 0.1%). The chain employs TRBV4-1 and TRBJ1-6; D not resolved. Trimming shortened V by 0 bases and J by 7 bases, and 4 bases separated the two germline ends. From germline, CDR1 is MGHRA and CDR2 YSYEKL. This CDR3 is built from 13 residues. The CDR3 nucleotides read TGCGCCAGCAGCCAAGATCCGAATTCACCCCTCCACTTT. Its protein is CASSQDPNSPLHF.

The V and J genes are TRBV11-3 and TRBJ2-5; D remains ambiguous. The CDR3 is 17 amino acids. V was cut by 0 bases and J by 7 bases, with 21 bases left in between. Looked up from germline, CDR1 is SGHNT and CDR2 is YENEEA. CDR3 sequence (DNA): TGTGCCAGCAGCTTAGATCCGCCGGCGTGGCCCCCCGGGACCCAGTACTTC. Protein: CASSLDPPAWPPGTQYF.